This T cell receptor (beta chain) was recovered during a study of blood T cell repertoires in COVID-19. In the study overall: Samples taken during acute and convalescent COVID-19 were collected in the United States, Italy and Spain.

Per germline, CDR1 SGHAT and CDR2 FQNNGV. The CDR3 contains 14 residues. V lost 0 bases to trimming and J lost 2 bases, with 8 bases between them. Researchers sorted participants into cohorts using their self-reported clinical history. Generated by immunoSEQ multiplex PCR, the TCRdb table keeps only in-frame clones and is missing some. The profile covers some 140,000 clones, with more than 70% appearing a single time and under 5.5% taken by the ten largest. This clonotype originated in a man aged 35 to 55 with acute COVID-19. V and J are TRBV11-2 and TRBJ2-7, with TRBD2 as a possible D gene (5 bases). Material for sequencing was PBMCs or T cells enriched from blood (not recorded which). Written as DNA, the CDR3 is TGTGCCAGCAGCTTAGATTCGGGGACCTACGAGCAGTACTTC. Protein product: CASSLDSGTYEQYF.